This T cell receptor beta chain originates from a study of identical twins. The germline V gene has CDR1 SEHNR and CDR2 FQNEAQ (reference sequence). The V end was cut by 5 bases, the J end by 8 bases, with 10 bases between. CDR3 length equals 12 residues. This clonotype has more than one count but fewer than ten. TCRdb recomputed calls from the 5' RACE reads with MiXCR, one row per CDR3 protein. The top ten clones hold roughly 3.9% of a sample with about 260,000 distinct CDR3 sequences, about 7% of them seen once. These data were likewise used in another study, on yellow fever vaccine responses in identical twins.

The receptor was derived from a woman aged 18-29 years in good health. The sequencing sample was made of memory (CD45RO+) T cells sorted from blood. The rearrangement uses TRBV7-9 and TRBJ2-4; D is uncertain. For the CDR3, the DNA is TGTGCCAGCAGCCCAGGACGGGACATTCAGTACTTC. As protein: CASSPGRDIQYF.